This TCR beta chain came from a study of blood T cell repertoires in COVID-19 (dated by TCRdb to 2020 to 2021). The study in broad terms: The collaborator samples originated in the United States, Italy and Spain and spanned the acute and convalescent phases of COVID-19. The sample metadata nearly always contained a de-identified subject ID, COVID-19 status, age in years and sex. Subjects who had been exposed to COVID-19, were actively infected with it, or had recovered from it provided the deeply sampled blood TCRbeta repertoires that made up the dataset. The samples were drawn from the first 160 participants of the ongoing ImmuneRACE study and from 1,254 subjects provided by 6 global collaborators. The prospective study material was composed of cDNA or gDNA derived from T cells, B-cell-depleted T cells, or PBMCs. The repertoires were released in a freely available public database intended as a resource for research on the immune response to SARS-CoV-2. HLA class I and class II types, where available, came from metadata supplied by the sample provider rather than from assay-based typing.

Each collaborating institution followed its own protocols to collect whole blood in K2EDTA tubes. For TCRbeta analysis, collaborators shipped samples as frozen whole blood, isolated PBMCs, or DNA extracted from either of those sample types. V is shortened by 6 bases, J by 3 bases, and the region joining them spans 20 bases. CDR3 length: 16 amino acids, cysteine to phenylalanine. Here the CDR3 DNA is all that survives: 48 bases in frame from base 1. The germline V gene sets CDR1 to SGHTA and CDR2 to FQGNSA. Points on this clone: Its specific antigen is unknown. Per-base qualities were not stored, and no clone one base away is much larger.

Overall study results and their limits: Clinical and demographic metadata were provided uncurated, with the amount varying by source and participant.

TCRbeta CDR3 regions were amplified from genomic DNA using the immunoSEQ Assay, a bias-controlled multiplex PCR. From the authors' description of their analysis: The number of nucleated cells in each sample was estimated by amplification of reference gene primers within the assay. Sequence reads were collapsed and filtered to measure the absolute abundance of every unique TCRbeta CDR3 rearrangement. For each sample, productive Simpson clonality was calculated by taking the square root of Simpson's diversity index across productive rearrangements. The immuneACCESS repertoire file appears here via TCRdb, limited to in-frame rearrangements. These files lack a portion of the clones; in checked studies, under half of the deficit traces to unresolved V genes, and the cause of the others is not known. V, J and clone size were drawn from that table, and D and trimming were deduced from the DNA. The sample table contains over 85,000 clones; only one count was recorded for around nine tenths of them. The leading ten clones occupy 4.5% to 5.5% of the sample.

The source of this sequence is a man between 40 and 49 years old with acute or convalescent COVID-19. The V and J segments used are TRBV7-2 and TRBJ2-5, with a tentative D gene TRBD2 over 6 matching bases. Input material: peripheral blood. The DNA sequence follows: TGTGCCAGCAGTTCCAATACCGGGACGGGAGAAGAGACCCAGTACTTC. Its translation reads: CASSSNTGTGEETQYF. Reference TRBV7-2 and TRBJ2-5 genes cover what lies past the CDR3, so the full variable domain is GAGVSQSPSNKVTEKGKDVELRCDPISGHTALYWYRQSLGQGLEFLIYFQGNSAPDKSGLPSDRFSAERTGGSVSTLTIQRTQQEDSAVYLCASSSNTGTGEETQYFGPGTRLLVL.